The 7 T cell receptor beta chains below were found in one sample sequenced in a study of T cells in Graves' hyperthyroidism and ophthalmopathy. RNA transcripts yielded amplified TCR beta CDR3 regions. In the first-round RT-PCR of the TCR CDR3, the HTBI primer set was used. TCRdb passed the multiplex PCR reads through MiXCR, listing each CDR3 protein once. The table has 500,000 to 650,000 distinct CDR3 sequences, roughly a sixth seen once. Sequenced sample: blood. These receptors originate from a woman between 18 and 30 years old with Graves' ophthalmopathy.

This clonotype was counted many times. CDR3 bases: TGCAGTGCTAAGTTGCAGGGGATAGATACGCAGTATTTT. Residues: CSAKLQGIDTQYF. The gene calls are TRBV20-1 and TRBJ2-3; D is possibly TRBD1 (6 bases). This CDR3 region has 13 residues. With 4 bases removed from V and 5 bases from J, the gap between germline ends came to 13 bases. Germline lookup yields CDR1 DFQATT and CDR2 SNEGSKA (reference sequence).

This clonotype was seen many times. The J gene is TRBJ2-3, the V gene TRBV30; 7 bases map to TRBD1. The CDR3 extends over 15 amino acids. Germline values: CDR1 GTSNPN, CDR2 SVGIG (reference sequence). With 1 base clipped from V and 0 bases from J, the junction kept 4 bases outside the gene matches. The CDR3: CAWSATGLSTDTQYF. DNA for the CDR3: TGTGCCTGGAGTGCGACAGGGCTTAGCACAGATACGCAGTATTTT.

This clonotype has ten or more counts. The chain carries TRBV7-9 and TRBJ2-5, with 7 bases aligning to TRBD1. Germline CDR1 reads SEHNR; CDR2 reads FQNEAQ (reference sequence). V lost 5 bases and J lost 1; bases outside the gene matches: 4. The CDR3 has 14 amino acids. The chain's CDR3 is CASSERTGQETQYF. The CDR3 DNA reads TGTGCCAGCAGCGAACGGACAGGCCAAGAGACCCAGTACTTC.

The sample holds many counts of this clonotype. The genes are TRBV7-2 and TRBJ2-2, with 7 bases aligning to TRBD2. The germline gives CDR1 SGHTA, CDR2 FQGNSA. V lost 1 base and J lost 4; bases outside the gene matches: 6. CDR3 size: 16 residues. Here the CDR3 DNA reads TGTGCCAGCAGCTTAGTAGGACTAGGGGTCACCGGGGAGCTGTTTTTT. This sequence encodes CASSLVGLGVTGELFF.

This clonotype was counted ten times or more. The rearrangement joins TRBV7-8 to TRBJ2-2; 8 positions agree with TRBD2. Germline V gene lookup returns CDR1 SGHVS and CDR2 FQNEAQ. This CDR3 is built from 16 residues. Unmatched junction bases numbered 7, after V lost 1 base and J lost 6 bases. The CDR3 DNA follows: TGTGCCAGCAGCTTAGGGAGCGGGGGTAACGCCGGGGAGCTGTTTTTT. Translating gives CASSLGSGGNAGELFF.

This chain connects TRBV19 to TRBJ2-1; D remains ambiguous. There are 10 residues in the CDR3. V was clipped by 3 bases and J by 9 bases, with 3 bases between them. The germline V gene has CDR1 LNHDA and CDR2 SQIVND (reference sequence). Written as DNA, the CDR3 is TGTGCCAGTAGTATGGGTGAGCAGTTCTTC. It yields the protein CASSMGEQFF.

This clonotype was counted at least ten times. The chain joins TRBV7-9 to TRBJ2-1; the match to TRBD2 covers 7 bases. The CDR3 length is 14 residues. J lost 14 bases, V lost 4 bases, and 14 bases had no gene match. CDR1 and CDR2 (germline): SEHNR, FQNEAQ (reference sequence). The DNA for the CDR3 is TGTGCCAGCAGCTATAGCTCGGATAGGCGGGAGAAGTTCTTC. Translated, it gives CASSYSSDRREKFF. Filled out from reference TRBV7-9 and TRBJ2-1, the complete variable domain reads DTGVSQNPRHKITKRGQNVTFRCDPISEHNRLYWYRQTLGQGPEFLTYFQNEAQLEKSRLLSDRFSAERPKGSFSTLEIQRTEQGDSAMYLCASSYSSDRREKFFGPGTRLTVL.